This TCR beta chain emerged from a study of human T cells and chemical hapten exposure. Study in general: Slight differences in pooled library volume were the main source of varying TCR yields across samples. Findings and caveats of the study: TCRs exceeding 1 in 1000 frequency stayed unchanged with DPC sensitization.

Each cDNA molecule in the library carried unique molecular identifiers. In the original processing: Sample TCR counts, which ranged from 23,224 to 690,600, had a median of roughly 92,000. TCRdb itself ran the 5' RACE reads through MiXCR, one entry per CDR3 protein. In this record, the V and J calls reflect TCRdb's handling and not the investigators' own analysis. Of some 150,000 distinct CDR3 sequences in the sample, approximately 4% are singletons; the top ten hold over 1.1%. On this clonotype itself: Its antigen is not known.

Trimming shortened V by 5 bases and J by 5 bases, and 7 bases separated the two germline ends. The CDR3 totals 11 residues. Researchers extracted total RNA from unfractionated whole blood. The J gene is TRBJ2-7, the V gene TRBV12-3 or TRBV12-4; D gene uncertain. The sequence came from a female donor in good health. Written as DNA, the CDR3 is TGTGCCAGCAGTCCGGGCGACGAGCAGTACTTC. Encoded protein: CASSPGDEQYF.